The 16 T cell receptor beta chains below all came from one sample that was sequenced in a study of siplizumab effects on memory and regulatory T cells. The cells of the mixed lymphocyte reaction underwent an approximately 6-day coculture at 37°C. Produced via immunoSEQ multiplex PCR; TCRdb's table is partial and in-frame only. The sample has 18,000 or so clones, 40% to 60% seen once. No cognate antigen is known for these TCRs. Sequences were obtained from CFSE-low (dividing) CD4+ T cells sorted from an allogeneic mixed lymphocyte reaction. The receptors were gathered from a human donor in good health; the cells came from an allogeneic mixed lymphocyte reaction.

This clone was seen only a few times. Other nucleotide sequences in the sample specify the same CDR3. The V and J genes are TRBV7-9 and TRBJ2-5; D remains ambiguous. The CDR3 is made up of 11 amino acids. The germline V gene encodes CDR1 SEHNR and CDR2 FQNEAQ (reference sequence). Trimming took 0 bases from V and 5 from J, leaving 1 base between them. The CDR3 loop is CASSLAETQYF. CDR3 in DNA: TGTGCCAGCAGCTTAGCGGAGACCCAGTACTTC.

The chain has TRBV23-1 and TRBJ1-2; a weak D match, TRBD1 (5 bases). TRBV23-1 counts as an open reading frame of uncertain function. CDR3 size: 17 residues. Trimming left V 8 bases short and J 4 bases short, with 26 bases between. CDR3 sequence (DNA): TGCGCCAGCTGTTCATCGGGACGGGTCCCTCTCGGCTATGGCTACACCTTC. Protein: CASCSSGRVPLGYGYTF.

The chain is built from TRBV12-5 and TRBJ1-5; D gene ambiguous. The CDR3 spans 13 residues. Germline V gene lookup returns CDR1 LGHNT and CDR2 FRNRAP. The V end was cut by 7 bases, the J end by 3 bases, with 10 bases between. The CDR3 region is CASVGPSNQPQHF. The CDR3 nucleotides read TGTGCTAGTGTTGGACCTTCCAATCAGCCCCAGCATTTT.

The DNA for the CDR3 is TGCGCCAGCAGTCGTAATGCTATTACGGATGGCTACACCTTC. Its translation is CASSRNAITDGYTF. The gene calls are TRBV4-3 and TRBJ1-2, with unresolved D. Looked up from germline, CDR1 is LGHNA and CDR2 is YSLEER. The CDR3 loop spans 14 amino acids. V shed 6 bases and J shed 6 bases, with 17 bases lying between them.

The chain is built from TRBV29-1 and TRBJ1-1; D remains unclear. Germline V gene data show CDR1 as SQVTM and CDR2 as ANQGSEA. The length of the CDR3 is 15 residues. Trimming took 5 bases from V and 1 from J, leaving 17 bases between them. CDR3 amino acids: CSVHISLRANTEAFF. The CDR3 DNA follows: TGCAGCGTTCACATATCGTTGAGGGCGAACACTGAAGCTTTCTTT.

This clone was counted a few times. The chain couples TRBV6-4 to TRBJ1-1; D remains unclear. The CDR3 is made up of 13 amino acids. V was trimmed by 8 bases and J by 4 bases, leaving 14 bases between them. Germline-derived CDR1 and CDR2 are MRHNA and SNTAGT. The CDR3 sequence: CASGFDRSTEAFF. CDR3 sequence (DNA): TGTGCCAGCGGTTTCGATAGAAGCACTGAAGCTTTCTTT.

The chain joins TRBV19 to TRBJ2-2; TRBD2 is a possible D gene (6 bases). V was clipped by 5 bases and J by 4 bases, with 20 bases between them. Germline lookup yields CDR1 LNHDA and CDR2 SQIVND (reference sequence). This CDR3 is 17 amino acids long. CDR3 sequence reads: CASSSFVGGAITGELFF. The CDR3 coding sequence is TGTGCCAGTAGTTCTTTCGTCGGAGGGGCCATCACCGGGGAGCTGTTTTTT.

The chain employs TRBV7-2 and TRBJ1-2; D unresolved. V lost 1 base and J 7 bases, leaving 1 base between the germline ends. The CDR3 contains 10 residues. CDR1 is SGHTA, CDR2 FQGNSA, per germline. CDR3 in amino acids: CASSLGGYTF. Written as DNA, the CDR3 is TGTGCCAGCAGCTTAGGTGGCTACACCTTC.

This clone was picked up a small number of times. The CDR3 loop reads CAISVRDREGYTF. The CDR3 bases are TGTGCCATCAGTGTCCGGGACAGGGAAGGCTACACCTTC. This rearrangement joins TRBV10-3 to TRBJ1-2; 9 positions agree with TRBD1. In germline, CDR1 is ENHRY, CDR2 SYGVKD. Trimming took 4 bases from V and 8 from J; bases not matched to a gene: 5. CDR3 length equals 13 residues.

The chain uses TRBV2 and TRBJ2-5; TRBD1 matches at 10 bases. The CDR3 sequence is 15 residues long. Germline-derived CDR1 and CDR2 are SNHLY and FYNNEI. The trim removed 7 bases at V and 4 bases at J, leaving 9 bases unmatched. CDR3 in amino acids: CASTDQTGGGETQYF. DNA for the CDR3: TGTGCCAGCACCGATCAGACAGGGGGCGGAGAGACCCAGTACTTC. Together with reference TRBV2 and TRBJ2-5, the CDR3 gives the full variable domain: EPEVTQTPSHQVTQMGQEVILRCVPISNHLYFYWYRQILGQKVEFLVSFYNNEISEKSEIFDDQFSVERPDGSNFTLKIRSTKLEDSAMYFCASTDQTGGGETQYFGPGTRLLVL.

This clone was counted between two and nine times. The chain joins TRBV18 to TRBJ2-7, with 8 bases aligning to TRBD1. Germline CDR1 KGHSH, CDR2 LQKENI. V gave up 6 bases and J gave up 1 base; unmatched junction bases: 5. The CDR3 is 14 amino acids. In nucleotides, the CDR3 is TGTGCCAGCTCCTTGACAGGGGATTCCTACGAGCAGTACTTC. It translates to CASSLTGDSYEQYF. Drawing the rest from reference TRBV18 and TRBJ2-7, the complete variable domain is NAGVMQNPRHLVRRRGQEARLRCSPMKGHSHVYWYRQLPEEGLKFMVYLQKENIIDESGMPKERFSAEFPKEGPSILRIQQVVRGDSAAYFCASSLTGDSYEQYFGPGTRLTVT.

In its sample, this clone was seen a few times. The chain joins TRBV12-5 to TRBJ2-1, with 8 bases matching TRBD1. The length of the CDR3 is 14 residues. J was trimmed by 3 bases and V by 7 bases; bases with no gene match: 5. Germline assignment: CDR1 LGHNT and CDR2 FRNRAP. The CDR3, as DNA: TGTGCTAGTGTACGGGACAGGATCTACAATGAGCAGTTCTTC. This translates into CASVRDRIYNEQFF.

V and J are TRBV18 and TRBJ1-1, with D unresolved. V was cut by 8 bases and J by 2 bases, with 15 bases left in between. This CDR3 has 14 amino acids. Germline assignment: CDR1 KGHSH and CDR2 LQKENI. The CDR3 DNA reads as TGTGCCAGCCTACCGGGCCAGGCAAACACTGAAGCTTTCTTT. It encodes CASLPGQANTEAFF.

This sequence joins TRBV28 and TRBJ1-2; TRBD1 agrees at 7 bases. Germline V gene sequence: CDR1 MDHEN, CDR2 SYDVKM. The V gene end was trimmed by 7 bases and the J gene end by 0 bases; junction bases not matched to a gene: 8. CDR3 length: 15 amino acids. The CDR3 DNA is TGTGCCAGCAACCCCGCCGGGACAGCTAACTATGGCTACACCTTC. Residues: CASNPAGTANYGYTF.

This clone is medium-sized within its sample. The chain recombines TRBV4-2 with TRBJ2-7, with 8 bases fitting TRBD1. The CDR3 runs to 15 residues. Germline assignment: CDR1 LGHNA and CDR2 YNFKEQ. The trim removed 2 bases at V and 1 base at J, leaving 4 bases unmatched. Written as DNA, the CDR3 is TGTGCCAGCAGCCAACAGGGGGCGGGATCCTACGAGCAGTACTTC. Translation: CASSQQGAGSYEQYF.

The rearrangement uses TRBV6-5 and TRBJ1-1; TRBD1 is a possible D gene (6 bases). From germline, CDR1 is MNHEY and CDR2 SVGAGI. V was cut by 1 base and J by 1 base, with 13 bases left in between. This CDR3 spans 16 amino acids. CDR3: CASSYWGGGRNTEAFF. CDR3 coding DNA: TGTGCCAGCAGTTACTGGGGTGGGGGCAGGAACACTGAAGCTTTCTTT.